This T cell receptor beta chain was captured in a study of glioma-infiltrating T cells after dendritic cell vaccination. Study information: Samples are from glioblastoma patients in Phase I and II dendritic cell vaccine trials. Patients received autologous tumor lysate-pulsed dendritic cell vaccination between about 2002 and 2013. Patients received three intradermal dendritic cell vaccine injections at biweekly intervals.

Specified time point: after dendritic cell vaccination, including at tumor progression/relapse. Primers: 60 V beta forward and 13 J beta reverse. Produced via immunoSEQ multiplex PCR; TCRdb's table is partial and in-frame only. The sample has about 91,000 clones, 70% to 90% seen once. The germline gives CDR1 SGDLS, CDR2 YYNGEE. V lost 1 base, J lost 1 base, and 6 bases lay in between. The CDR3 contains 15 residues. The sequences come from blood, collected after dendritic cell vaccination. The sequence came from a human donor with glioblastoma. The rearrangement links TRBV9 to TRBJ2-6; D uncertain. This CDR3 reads CASSVPLSGANVLTF. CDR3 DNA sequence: TGTGCCAGCAGCGTACCCCTTTCTGGGGCCAACGTCCTGACTTTC.